This note documents a single TCR beta chain sequence. Its specificity is not known. Assay: immunoSEQ multiplex PCR; the TCRdb copy retains only in-frame clones and omits some. The sample lists nearly 100,000 clones; roughly 84% were seen once. This record belongs to a study of T cell responses to AZD1222 COVID-19 vaccine. Study conclusions and caveats: The span of vaccine-associated CD4 TCRs extended across spike, with dominance at 160-218 and 743-854. Just a handful of AZD1222 recipients were seropositive at baseline. The repertoires were collected only after the peak T cell response.

Germline values: CDR1 ENHRY, CDR2 SYGVKD. This CDR3 spans 14 amino acids. V gave up 6 bases and J gave up 4 bases; unmatched junction bases: 4. The chain is built from TRBV10-3 and TRBJ2-1, with TRBD2 matching 9 bases. This sample comprised peripheral blood, obtained on day 0 of AZD1222 vaccination. The clonotype originates from an adult in good health. As DNA, the CDR3 is TGTGCCATCAGGGTAGCGGGGGATTACAATGAGCAGTTCTTC. It specifies CAIRVAGDYNEQFF.